The clone carrying this T cell receptor (beta chain) was found a few times. Its antigen is still unknown. The data stem from a study of T cells in Graves' hyperthyroidism and ophthalmopathy. Whole-study results and caveats: Ophthalmopathy onset followed model prediction by a median about 6.5 months.

The CDR3 runs 18 residues. CDR1 and CDR2 (germline): DFQATT, SNEGSKA (reference sequence). Unmatched junction bases numbered 16, after V lost 1 base and J lost 5 bases. Amplification of TCR beta CDR3 regions was performed using RNA transcripts as template. Using the HTBI primer set, a first-round RT-PCR was run on the TCR CDR3. In TCRdb, the multiplex PCR reads were re-called with MiXCR into one record per CDR3 protein. The sample consists of fewer than 900,000 distinct CDR3 sequences, about 17% of them appearing once. The sample was blood. The receptor comes from a man aged 18 to 30 with Graves' hyperthyroidism. The chain uses TRBV20-1 and TRBJ2-1, with 8 bases lining up with TRBD2. The CDR3, as DNA: TGCAGTGCTAGAGCCGGGACTAGTGTTGTTGGAGGCCACAATGAGCAGTTCTTC. Translated: CSARAGTSVVGGHNEQFF.